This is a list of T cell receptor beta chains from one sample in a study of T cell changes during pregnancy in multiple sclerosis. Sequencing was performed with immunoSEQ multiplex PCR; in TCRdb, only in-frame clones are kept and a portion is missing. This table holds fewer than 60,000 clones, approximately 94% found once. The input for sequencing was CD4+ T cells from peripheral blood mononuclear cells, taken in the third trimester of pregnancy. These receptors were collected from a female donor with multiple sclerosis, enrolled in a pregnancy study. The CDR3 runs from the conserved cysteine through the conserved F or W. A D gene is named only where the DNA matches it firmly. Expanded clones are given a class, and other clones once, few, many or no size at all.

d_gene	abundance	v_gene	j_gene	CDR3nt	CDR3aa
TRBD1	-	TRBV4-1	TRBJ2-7	TGCGCCAGCAGCTACCCGGGACAGCCCTTAGGCTACGAGCAGTACTTC	CASSYPGQPLGYEQYF
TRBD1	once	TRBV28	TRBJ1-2	TGTGCCAGCACCCGACAGGGTTACTATGGCTACACCTTC	CASTRQGYYGYTF
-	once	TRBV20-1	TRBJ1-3	TGCAGTGCTAGAGTGGGTGGGGGACAATATTTT	CSARVGGGQYF
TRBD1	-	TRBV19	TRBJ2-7	TGTGCCAGTAGTACCCGGGACAGAAACTACGAGCAGTACTTC	CASSTRDRNYEQYF
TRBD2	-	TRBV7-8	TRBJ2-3	TGTGCCAGCAGCTACCTAGCGGGAGGGGGAGATACGCAGTATTTT	CASSYLAGGGDTQYF
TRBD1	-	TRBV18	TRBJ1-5	TGTGCCAGCTCACCATTTAACCCACAGGGGGCAGGTGGCAATCAGCCCCAGCATTTT	CASSPFNPQGAGGNQPQHF
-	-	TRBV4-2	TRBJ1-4	TGTGCCAGCAGCCATGTTGGTCTAGATGAAAAACTGTTTTTT	CASSHVGLDEKLFF
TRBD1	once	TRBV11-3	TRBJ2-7	TGTGCCAGCAGCCCATCAACAGGGGGCGGCGAGCAGTACTTC	CASSPSTGGGEQYF
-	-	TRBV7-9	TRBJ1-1	TGTGCCAGCAGCTTATTTGGGCAGGTGGGTAACACTGAAGCTTTCTTT	CASSLFGQVGNTEAFF
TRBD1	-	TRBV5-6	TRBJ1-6	TGTGCCAGCAGCTTGGGACAGGGATATAATTCACCCCTCCACTTT	CASSLGQGYNSPLHF
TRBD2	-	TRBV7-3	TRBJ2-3	TGTGCCAGCAGCTTCGGTAATAGCGGGAGGGTGGCAGATACGCAGTATTTT	CASSFGNSGRVADTQYF
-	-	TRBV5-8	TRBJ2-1	TGTGCCAGCAGCTGGCTAGCGCGAGCGGAGCAGTTCTTC	CASSWLARAEQFF
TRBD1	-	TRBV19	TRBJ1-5	TGTGCCAGTAGTATCAGGGGGCCCGAGCCCCAGCATTTT	CASSIRGPEPQHF